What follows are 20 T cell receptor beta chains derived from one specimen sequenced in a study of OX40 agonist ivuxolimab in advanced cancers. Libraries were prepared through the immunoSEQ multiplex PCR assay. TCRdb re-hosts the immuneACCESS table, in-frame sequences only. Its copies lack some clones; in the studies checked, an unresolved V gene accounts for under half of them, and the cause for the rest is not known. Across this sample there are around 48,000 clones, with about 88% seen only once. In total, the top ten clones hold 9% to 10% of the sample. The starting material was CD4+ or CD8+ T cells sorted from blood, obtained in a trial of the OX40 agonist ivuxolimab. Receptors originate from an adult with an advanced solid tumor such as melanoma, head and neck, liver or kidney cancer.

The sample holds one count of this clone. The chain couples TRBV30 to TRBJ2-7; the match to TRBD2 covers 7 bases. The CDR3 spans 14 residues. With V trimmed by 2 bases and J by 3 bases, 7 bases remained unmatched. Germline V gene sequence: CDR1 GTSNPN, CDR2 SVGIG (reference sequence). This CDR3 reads CAWSKFAGVYEQYF. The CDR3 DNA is TGTGCCTGGAGTAAGTTTGCGGGAGTCTACGAGCAGTACTTC.

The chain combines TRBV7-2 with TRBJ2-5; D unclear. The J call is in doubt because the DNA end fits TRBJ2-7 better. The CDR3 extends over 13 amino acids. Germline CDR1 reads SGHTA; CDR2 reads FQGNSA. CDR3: CASSFGFSYEQYF. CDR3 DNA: TGTGCCAGCAGCTTCGGGTTTTCTTACGAGCAGTACTTC.

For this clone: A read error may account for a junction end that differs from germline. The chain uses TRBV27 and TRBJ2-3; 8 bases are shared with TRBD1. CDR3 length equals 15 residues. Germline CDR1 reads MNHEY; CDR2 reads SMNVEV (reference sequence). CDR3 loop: CASSLSPLGGQAHLF. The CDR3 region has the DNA TGTGCCAGCAGTTTATCACCCCTAGGGGGACAGGCCCATCTTTTT.

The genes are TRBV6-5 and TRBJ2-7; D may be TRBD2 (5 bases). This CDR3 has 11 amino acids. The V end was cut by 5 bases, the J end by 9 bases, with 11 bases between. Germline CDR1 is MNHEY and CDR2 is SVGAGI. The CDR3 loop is CASSQSEGQYF. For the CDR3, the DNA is TGTGCCAGCAGTCAATCAGAGGGGCAGTACTTC.

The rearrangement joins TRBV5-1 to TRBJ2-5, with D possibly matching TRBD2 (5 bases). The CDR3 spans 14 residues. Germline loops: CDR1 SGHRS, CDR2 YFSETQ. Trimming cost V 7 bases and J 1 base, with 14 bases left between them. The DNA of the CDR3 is TGCGCCAGCGGCAAGGGAGAACGCCAAGAGACCCAGTACTTC. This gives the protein CASGKGERQETQYF.

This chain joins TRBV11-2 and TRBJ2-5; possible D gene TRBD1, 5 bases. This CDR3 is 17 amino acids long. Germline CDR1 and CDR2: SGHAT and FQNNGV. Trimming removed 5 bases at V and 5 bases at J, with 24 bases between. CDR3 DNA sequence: TGTGCCAGCAGCCCCCTCTCGGGCAGGGTCAAAGGGGAGACCCAGTACTTC. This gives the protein CASSPLSGRVKGETQYF.

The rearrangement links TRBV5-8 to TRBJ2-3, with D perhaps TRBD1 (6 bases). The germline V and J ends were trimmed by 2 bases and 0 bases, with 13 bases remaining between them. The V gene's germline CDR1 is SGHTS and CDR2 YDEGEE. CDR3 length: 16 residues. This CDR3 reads CASSFLPGASTDTQYF. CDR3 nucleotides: TGTGCCAGCAGCTTCTTGCCAGGGGCAAGCACAGATACGCAGTATTTT.

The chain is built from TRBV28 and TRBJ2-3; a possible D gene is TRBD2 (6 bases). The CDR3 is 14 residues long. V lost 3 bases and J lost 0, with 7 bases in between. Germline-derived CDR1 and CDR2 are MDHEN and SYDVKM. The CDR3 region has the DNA TGTGCCAGCAGTTTCGGGACTAGCACAGATACGCAGTATTTT. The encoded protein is CASSFGTSTDTQYF.

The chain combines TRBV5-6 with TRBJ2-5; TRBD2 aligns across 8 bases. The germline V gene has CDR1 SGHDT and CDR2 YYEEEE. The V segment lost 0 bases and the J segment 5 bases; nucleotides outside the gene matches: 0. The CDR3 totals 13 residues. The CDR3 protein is CASSLGGRETQYF. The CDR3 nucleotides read TGTGCCAGCAGCTTGGGCGGGAGGGAGACCCAGTACTTC.

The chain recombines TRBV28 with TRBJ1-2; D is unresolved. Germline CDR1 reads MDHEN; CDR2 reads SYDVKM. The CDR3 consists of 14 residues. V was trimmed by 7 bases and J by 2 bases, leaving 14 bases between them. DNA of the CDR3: TGTGCCAGCAATCATCCGGGCCTCAACTATGGCTACACCTTC. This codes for CASNHPGLNYGYTF.

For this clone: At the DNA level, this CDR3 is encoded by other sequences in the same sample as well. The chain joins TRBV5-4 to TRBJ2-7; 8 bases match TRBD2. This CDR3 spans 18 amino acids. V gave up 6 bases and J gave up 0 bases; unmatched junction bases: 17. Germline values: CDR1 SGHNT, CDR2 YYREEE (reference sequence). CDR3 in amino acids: CASTGGGLADSSSYEQYF. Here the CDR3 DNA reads TGTGCCAGCACCGGGGGGGGGTTAGCCGACTCGAGCTCCTACGAGCAGTACTTC.

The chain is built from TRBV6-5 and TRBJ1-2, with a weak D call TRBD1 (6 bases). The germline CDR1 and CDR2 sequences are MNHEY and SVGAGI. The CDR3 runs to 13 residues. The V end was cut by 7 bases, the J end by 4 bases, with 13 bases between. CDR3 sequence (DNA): TGTGCCAGCAATTCGGGGGCGGGCTATGGCTACACCTTC. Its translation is CASNSGAGYGYTF.

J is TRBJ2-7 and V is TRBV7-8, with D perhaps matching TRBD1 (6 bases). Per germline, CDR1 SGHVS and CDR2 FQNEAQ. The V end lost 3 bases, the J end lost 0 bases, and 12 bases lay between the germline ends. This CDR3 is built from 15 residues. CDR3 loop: CASSLIQGSSYEQYF. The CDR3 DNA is TGTGCCAGCAGCTTGATACAGGGAAGCTCCTACGAGCAGTACTTC.

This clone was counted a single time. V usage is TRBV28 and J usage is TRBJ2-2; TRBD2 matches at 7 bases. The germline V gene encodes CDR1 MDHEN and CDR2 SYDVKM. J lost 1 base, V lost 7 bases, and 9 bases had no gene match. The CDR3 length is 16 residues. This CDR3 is CASIRNPSGNTGELFF. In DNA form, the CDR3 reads TGTGCCAGCATCCGCAACCCTAGCGGGAACACCGGGGAGCTGTTTTTT.

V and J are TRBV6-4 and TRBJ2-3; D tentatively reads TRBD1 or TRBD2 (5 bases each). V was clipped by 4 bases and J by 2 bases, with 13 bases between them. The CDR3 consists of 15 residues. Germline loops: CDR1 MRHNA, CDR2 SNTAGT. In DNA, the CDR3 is TGTGCCAGCAGTGTCTCACAGGAGGACACAGATACGCAGTATTTT. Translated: CASSVSQEDTDTQYF.

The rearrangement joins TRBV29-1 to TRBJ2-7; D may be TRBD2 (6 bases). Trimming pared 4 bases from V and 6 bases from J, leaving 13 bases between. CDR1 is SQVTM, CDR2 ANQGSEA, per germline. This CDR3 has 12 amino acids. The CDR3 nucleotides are TGCAGCGTTGTAGACGGACTATTCGAGCAGTACTTC. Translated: CSVVDGLFEQYF.

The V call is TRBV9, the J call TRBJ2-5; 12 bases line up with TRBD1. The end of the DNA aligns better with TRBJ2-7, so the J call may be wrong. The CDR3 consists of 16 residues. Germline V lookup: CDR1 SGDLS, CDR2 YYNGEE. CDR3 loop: CASSTDGTGGFYEQYF. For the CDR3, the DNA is TGTGCCAGCAGCACGGACGGGACAGGGGGCTTCTACGAGCAGTACTTC.

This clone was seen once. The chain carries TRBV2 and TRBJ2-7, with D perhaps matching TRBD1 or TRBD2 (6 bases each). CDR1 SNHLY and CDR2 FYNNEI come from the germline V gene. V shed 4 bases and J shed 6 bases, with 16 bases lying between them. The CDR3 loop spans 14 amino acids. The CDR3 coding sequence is TGTGCCAGCAGTGTAAGGGGGGTTGGGGGCGAGCAGTACTTC. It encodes CASSVRGVGGEQYF.

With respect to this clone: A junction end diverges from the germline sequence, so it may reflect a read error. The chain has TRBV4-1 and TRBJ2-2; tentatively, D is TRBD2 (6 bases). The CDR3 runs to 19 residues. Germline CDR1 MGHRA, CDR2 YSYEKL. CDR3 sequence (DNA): TGCGCCAGCAGCCAACGCAGACTCGCTTCCCGTCGGGGGACCGGGAAGCTGTTTTTT. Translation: CASSQRRLASRRGTGKLFF.

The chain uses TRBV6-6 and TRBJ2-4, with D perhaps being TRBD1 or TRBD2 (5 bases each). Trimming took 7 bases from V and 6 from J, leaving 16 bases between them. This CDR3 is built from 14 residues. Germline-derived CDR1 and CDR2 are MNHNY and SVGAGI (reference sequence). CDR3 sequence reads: CASTQREGTNIQYF. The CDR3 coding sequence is TGTGCCAGCACCCAACGTGAGGGGACAAACATTCAGTACTTC.